This T cell receptor beta chain was sequenced for a study of cytomegalovirus exposure and HLA in healthy donors. Germline V gene data show CDR1 as MNHEY and CDR2 as SMNVEV (reference sequence). V shed 3 bases and J 6 bases; nucleotides not matched to a gene: 6. The CDR3 spans 15 residues. In regard to this clone: Its antigen is unknown.

Primers for the PCR totalled 60 Vbeta and 13 Jbeta. Using immunoSEQ multiplex PCR, the repertoire was profiled, and TCRdb retains in-frame clones only, with some absent. The sample shows some 120,000 clones, roughly three quarters of them seen only once. Broader study findings: Upon later analysis, TCR association rates were observed to vary by HLA locus, being highest for DRB1 and lowest for HLA-C. In a later analysis, TCR beta V- and J-gene trimming showed a link to a missense DCLRE1C variant. Some V segments could not be told apart, so they were left out, TRBV6-2 and TRBV6-3 among them. Most likely, a cluster of highly shared sequence variants arose as a sequencing artifact.

The chain links TRBV27 to TRBJ2-7, with TRBD2 matching 12 bases. This receptor was obtained from a man aged 25 to 40 in good health and CMV-seropositive. The material sequenced was PBMCs. The CDR3: CASSLLAGGQGEQYF. CDR3 bases: TGTGCCAGCAGTTTGCTAGCGGGGGGGCAAGGCGAGCAGTACTTC.